The rows below give T cell receptor beta chains drawn from one sample of a study of early T cells in non-severe SARS-CoV-2 infection. Each CDR3 protein gets one entry after TCRdb re-called the 5' RACE reads with MiXCR. The sample lists approximately 66,000 distinct CDR3 sequences; about 13% were seen once. Sequenced input: whole blood. These receptors all come from an adult who was a healthcare worker with PCR-confirmed SARS-CoV-2 infection or an uninfected control (not recorded which). The CDR3 runs from the conserved cysteine through the conserved F or W. D genes are given only for firm matches. Part of the rows lack a size; the others show once, few, many or a class for expanded clones.

D	J	size	V	DNA	CDR3
TRBD2	TRBJ2-3	-	TRBV4-2	TGTGCCAGCAGCCGCGACAGTTTAGCGGGAGGTACAGATACGCAGTATTTT	CASSRDSLAGGTDTQYF
TRBD2	TRBJ2-1	many	TRBV5-5	TGTGCCAGCAGCTTGTTGCGGGGGTTCAGCTCCTACAATGAGCAGTTCTTC	CASSLLRGFSSYNEQFF
-	TRBJ1-1	-	TRBV20-1	TGCAGTGCTAGAGATCCAGCTTGGGAGGGAGAAGCTTTCTTT	CSARDPAWEGEAFF
-	TRBJ2-7	few	TRBV6-2/TRBV6-3	TGTGCCAGCAGTTACCGGCCGGGCGGCCCTCCCCACGAGCAGTACTTC	CASSYRPGGPPHEQYF
-	TRBJ2-1	many	TRBV5-5	TGTGCCAGCAGCTTGGGGCCAAGCTCCTACAATGAGCAGTTCTTC	CASSLGPSSYNEQFF
-	TRBJ2-1	medium-sized	TRBV20-1	TGCAGTGCTAGAGCTTTGGGCCCAGGGGATGAGCAGTTCTTC	CSARALGPGDEQFF
TRBD1	TRBJ1-3	many	TRBV29-1	TGCAGCGTTACGGTAGGACAGGCTGGAAACACCATATATTTT	CSVTVGQAGNTIYF
-	TRBJ2-7	once	TRBV6-6	TGTGCCAGCAGTGCCCAGGCTGAACTGCTCTACGAGCAGTACTTC	CASSAQAELLYEQYF
-	TRBJ1-2	few	TRBV12-3/TRBV12-4	TGTGCCAGCAGTTTACCAGGGCAGGTTGATGGCTACACCTTC	CASSLPGQVDGYTF
TRBD2	TRBJ2-1	few	TRBV5-6	TGTGCCAGCAGCTCCCGGACTAGCGGGAGGGCCGCTGGCTACAATGAGCAGTTCTTC	CASSSRTSGRAAGYNEQFF
-	TRBJ2-5	many	TRBV2	TGTGCCAGCACCCAAACTCGGGTTGGCGAGACCCAGTACTTC	CASTQTRVGETQYF
-	TRBJ2-1	many	TRBV6-1	TGTGCCAGTAGCCACTCAGGGGTTAGGGGGAATGAGCAGTTCTTC	CASSHSGVRGNEQFF
-	TRBJ2-6	-	TRBV6-2/TRBV6-3	TGTGCCAGCAGTTACTCGGAAGATGGGGCCAACGTCCTGACTTTC	CASSYSEDGANVLTF